Here is one TCR beta chain with its context. Sequencing used immunoSEQ multiplex PCR; TCRdb keeps in-frame clones, though not all of them. The sample carries around 97,000 clones, around nine tenths recorded once. This CDR3 has 15 amino acids. The ends were cut back, 1 base at V and 5 bases at J, with 14 bases in the middle. CDR1 is SGHTA, CDR2 FQGNSA, per germline. The data were obtained in a study of T cell changes during pregnancy in multiple sclerosis. The chain is built from TRBV7-2 and TRBJ1-2; possible D gene TRBD1, 6 bases. Sequences were derived from peripheral blood, sampled after pregnancy. This clonotype was obtained from a female donor with multiple sclerosis, enrolled in a pregnancy study. The CDR3, as DNA: TGTGCCAGCAGCTTAGGCCCGGACAGAACATATGGCTACACCTTC. The encoded protein is CASSLGPDRTYGYTF.